This TCR beta chain appears in the sequencing data of a study of regulatory T cells in long-lasting Graves disease. Germline V gene data show CDR1 as LNHNV and CDR2 as YYDKDF (reference sequence). There are 15 residues in the CDR3. J was trimmed by 2 bases and V by 6 bases; bases with no gene match: 10. This sample's time point: persistent/refractory GD, antithyroid drugs over 5 years with positive TRAb. The TCR library was made from RNA that had been extracted from PBMCs in TRIzol. Graves' disease diagnosis used American Thyroid Association guidelines. This clonotype was recorded many times. Investigators prepared the TCR beta libraries by applying iRepertoire HTBI primers and Arm-PCR of CDR3 regions. Using its own MiXCR run on the multiplex PCR reads, TCRdb lists one record per CDR3 protein. The table records approximately 400,000 distinct CDR3 sequences, approximately 25% of them present only once.

The sequence was collected from a woman aged 35 to 49 with Graves disease. The sequences come from peripheral blood mononuclear cells (PBMCs), collected when the disease was refractory, from a patient treated with antithyroid drugs. The chain combines TRBV15 with TRBJ2-7, with 7 bases identical to TRBD2. In DNA form, the CDR3 reads TGTGCCACCAGTCTTGGGCCTAGCGGTACCTACGAGCAGTACTTC. It yields the protein CATSLGPSGTYEQYF.